This T cell receptor beta chain was retrieved from a study of blood T cell repertoires in COVID-19. Study as a whole: COVID-19 samples, acute and convalescent, were from the United States, Italy and Spain. PBMCs, B-cell-depleted T cells, or T cells were the source of the cDNA or gDNA that made up the material.

Methods used by the authors: Estimates of nucleated cell counts were drawn from the amplification of reference gene primers. Clones were sequenced by immunoSEQ multiplex PCR, and TCRdb holds only the in-frame ones, with some missing. Clone size and the V and J calls come from that table; the DNA yielded D and trimming. The sample lists roughly 240,000 clones, approximately 86% occurring once. The source of this sequence is a woman aged 55 to 70 who had recovered from COVID-19. The source material was peripheral blood.

CDR3 in amino acids: CASSQDPAAYGYTF. CDR3 DNA sequence: TGTGCCAGCAGCCAAGATCCGGCGGCCTATGGCTACACCTTC. V is TRBV14 and J is TRBJ1-2; no clear D. Germline V gives CDR1 SGHDN, CDR2 FVKESK. The CDR3 extends over 14 amino acids. Trimming removed 0 bases at V and 4 bases at J, with 9 bases between.